The 6 T cell receptor beta chains given below trace back to one sample, sequenced in a study of CD8 T cells in ankylosing spondylitis. In TCRdb, the 5' RACE reads were re-called with MiXCR into one record per CDR3 protein. The sample carries 130,000 to 150,000 distinct CDR3 sequences, roughly 8% recorded once. The material sequenced was synovial fluid, either unsorted or a sorted T cell fraction (not recorded which). All receptors derive from a male donor with ankylosing spondylitis.

This clonotype came up many times. The chain combines TRBV20-1 with TRBJ2-5, with TRBD1 identical over 9 bases. CDR1 and CDR2 from the germline V gene are DFQATT and SNEGSKA (reference sequence). J lost 6 bases, V lost 4 bases, and 6 bases had no gene match. CDR3 length: 13 residues. CDR3 nucleotides: TGCAGTGCTATGGGGACAGGGCTACAGACCCAGTACTTC. Its protein product is CSAMGTGLQTQYF.

This clonotype was detected a few times. The rearrangement uses TRBV30 and TRBJ2-7; D call uncertain. The CDR3 extends over 11 amino acids. Germline CDR1 is GTSNPN and CDR2 is SVGIG (reference sequence). Trimming pared 7 bases from V and 11 bases from J, leaving 18 bases between. The CDR3 region has the DNA TGTGCCTCCACAGTAAGCTTTATCAAGTACTTC. It codes for CASTVSFIKYF.

The sample holds a few counts of this clonotype. This CDR3 reads CASSLGDRQETQYF. In DNA, the CDR3 is TGTGCCAGCAGCTTAGGCGACAGGCAAGAGACCCAGTACTTC. The gene calls are TRBV7-6 and TRBJ2-5, with a tentative D call TRBD1 (6 bases). This CDR3 region has 14 residues. The germline V gene has CDR1 SGHVS and CDR2 FNYEAQ. Trimming pared 1 base from V and 2 bases from J, leaving 8 bases between.

This clonotype was observed many times. The chain is built from TRBV5-1 and TRBJ2-6; D may match TRBD1 or TRBD2 (5 bases each). The V and J ends lost 10 bases and 2 bases respectively, with 13 bases between them. This CDR3 region has 14 residues. CDR1 SGHRS and CDR2 YFSETQ come from the germline V gene. The CDR3 is CASAGAPGANVLTF. In nucleotides, the CDR3 is TGCGCCTCAGCCGGGGCCCCTGGGGCCAACGTCCTGACTTTC.

The chain joins TRBV6-1 to TRBJ1-4; 7 nucleotides agree with TRBD1. Germline values: CDR1 MNHNS, CDR2 SASEGT. This CDR3 is built from 12 residues. The V segment lost 8 bases and the J segment 7 bases; nucleotides outside the gene matches: 4. The chain's CDR3 is CASGGQSEKLFF. The CDR3 region has the DNA TGTGCCAGCGGGGGACAGTCTGAAAAACTGTTTTTT.

This clonotype was seen ten or more times. This chain connects TRBV20-1 to TRBJ1-1; weak D call: TRBD1 (5 bases). The germline CDR1 and CDR2 sequences are DFQATT and SNEGSKA (reference sequence). There are 13 residues in the CDR3. The chain's CDR3 is CSASGDANTEAFF. Here the CDR3 DNA reads TGCAGCGCATCGGGGGACGCGAACACTGAAGCTTTCTTT.